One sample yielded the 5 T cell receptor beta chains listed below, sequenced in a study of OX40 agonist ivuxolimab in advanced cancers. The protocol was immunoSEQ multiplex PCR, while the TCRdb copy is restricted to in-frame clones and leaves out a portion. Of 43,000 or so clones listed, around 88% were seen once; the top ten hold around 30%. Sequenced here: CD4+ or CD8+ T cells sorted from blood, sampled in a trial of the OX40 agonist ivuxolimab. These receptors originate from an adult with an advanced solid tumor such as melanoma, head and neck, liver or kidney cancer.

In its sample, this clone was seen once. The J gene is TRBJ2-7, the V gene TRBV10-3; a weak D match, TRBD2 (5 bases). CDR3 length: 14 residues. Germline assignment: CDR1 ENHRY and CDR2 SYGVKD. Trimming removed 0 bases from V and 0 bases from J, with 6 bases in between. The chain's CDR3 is CAISESGSSYEQYF. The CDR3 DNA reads TGTGCCATCAGTGAGTCAGGGAGCTCCTACGAGCAGTACTTC.

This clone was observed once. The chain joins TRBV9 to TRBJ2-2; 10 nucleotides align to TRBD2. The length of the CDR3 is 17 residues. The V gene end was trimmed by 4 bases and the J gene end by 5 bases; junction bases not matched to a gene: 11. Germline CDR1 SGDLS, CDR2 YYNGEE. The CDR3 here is CASSPLPSGGGTGELFF. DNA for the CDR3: TGTGCCAGCAGCCCCCTCCCTAGCGGGGGAGGTACCGGGGAGCTGTTTTTT.

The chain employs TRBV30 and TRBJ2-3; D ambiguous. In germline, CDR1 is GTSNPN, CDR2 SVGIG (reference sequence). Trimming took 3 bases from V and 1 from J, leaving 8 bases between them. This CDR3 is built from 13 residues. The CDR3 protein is CAWSPPGTDTQYF. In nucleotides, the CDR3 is TGTGCCTGGAGCCCACCGGGCACAGATACGCAGTATTTT.

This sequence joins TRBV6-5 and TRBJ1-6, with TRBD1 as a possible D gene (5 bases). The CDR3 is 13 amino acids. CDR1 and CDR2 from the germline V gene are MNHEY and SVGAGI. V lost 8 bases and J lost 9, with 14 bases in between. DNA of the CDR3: TGTGCCAGCCGGGACTTCGGGGGTTCACCCCTCCACTTT. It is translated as CASRDFGGSPLHF.

CDR3 sequence (DNA): TGTGCCAGCAGTTACTCAGGGAGCGATAGCAATCAGCCCCAGCATTTT. It yields the protein CASSYSGSDSNQPQHF. The V call is TRBV6-5, the J call TRBJ1-5; D is unresolved. This CDR3 is 16 amino acids long. Germline values: CDR1 MNHEY, CDR2 SVGAGI. The V end lost 0 bases, the J end lost 0 bases, and 9 bases lay between the germline ends.